This T cell receptor (beta chain) was documented in a study of control samples from healthy donors and cancer patients. This CDR3 contains 19 residues. V lost 0 bases, J lost 0 bases, and 16 bases stayed unmatched. Per germline, CDR1 GTSNPN and CDR2 SVGIG (reference sequence). The method was immunoSEQ multiplex PCR; TCRdb's version includes in-frame clones alone and lacks a portion of them. This table holds 70,000 to 85,000 clones, about 79% found once. The sequence was obtained from a man aged 60 to 69 with head and neck cancer. The chain uses TRBV30 and TRBJ2-7; 8 bases line up with TRBD2. Input material: PBMCs. CDR3 DNA sequence: TGTGCCTGGAGTGTATTCGGGGGTAGCGGGGCCCCCAACTCCTACGAGCAGTACTTC. Translation gives CAWSVFGGSGAPNSYEQYF.